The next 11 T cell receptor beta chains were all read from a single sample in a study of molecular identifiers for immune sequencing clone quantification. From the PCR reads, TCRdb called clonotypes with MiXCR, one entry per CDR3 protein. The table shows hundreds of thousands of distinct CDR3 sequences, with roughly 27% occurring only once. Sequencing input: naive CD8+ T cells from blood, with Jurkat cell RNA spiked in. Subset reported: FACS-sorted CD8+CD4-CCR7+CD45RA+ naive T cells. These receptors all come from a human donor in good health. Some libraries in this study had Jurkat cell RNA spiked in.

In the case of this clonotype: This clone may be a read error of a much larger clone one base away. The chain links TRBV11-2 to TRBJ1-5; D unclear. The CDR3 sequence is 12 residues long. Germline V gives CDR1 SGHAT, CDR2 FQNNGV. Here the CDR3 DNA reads TGTGCCAACAGCCACTTAAATCAGCCCCAGCATTTT. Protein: CANSHLNQPQHF.

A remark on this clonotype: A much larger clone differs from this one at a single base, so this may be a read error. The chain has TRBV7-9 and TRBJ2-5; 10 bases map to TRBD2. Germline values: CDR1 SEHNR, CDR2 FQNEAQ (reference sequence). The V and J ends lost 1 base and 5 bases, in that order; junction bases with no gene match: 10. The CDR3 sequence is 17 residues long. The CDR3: CASSLVGTSESRETQYF. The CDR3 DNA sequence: TGTGCCAGCAGCTTAGTTGGGACTAGCGAGAGTCGTGAGACCCAGTACTTC.

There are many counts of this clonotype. The CDR3 DNA reads as TGTGCCATCAGTGAGTCTGGACAGGGGGTTCAGCCCCAGCATTTT. This codes for CAISESGQGVQPQHF. The rearrangement uses TRBV10-3 and TRBJ1-5; 10 bases are a match to TRBD1. Trimming at V came to 0 bases and at J to 6 bases, leaving 2 bases not matched to a gene. The CDR3 contains 15 residues. Germline CDR1 ENHRY, CDR2 SYGVKD.

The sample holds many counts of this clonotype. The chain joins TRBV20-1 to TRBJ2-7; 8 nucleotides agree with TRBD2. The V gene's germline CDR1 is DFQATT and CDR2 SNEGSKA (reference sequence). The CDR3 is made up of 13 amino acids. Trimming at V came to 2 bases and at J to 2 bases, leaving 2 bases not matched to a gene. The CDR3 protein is CSARRGLAYEQYF. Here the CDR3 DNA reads TGCAGTGCTAGAAGGGGACTAGCCTACGAGCAGTACTTC.

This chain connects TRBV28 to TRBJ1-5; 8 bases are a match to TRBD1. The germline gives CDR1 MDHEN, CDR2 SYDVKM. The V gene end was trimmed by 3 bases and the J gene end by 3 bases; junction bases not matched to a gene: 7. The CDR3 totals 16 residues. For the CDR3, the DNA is TGTGCCAGCAGTTTCCCGGGACAGGATAACAATCAGCCCCAGCATTTT. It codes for CASSFPGQDNNQPQHF. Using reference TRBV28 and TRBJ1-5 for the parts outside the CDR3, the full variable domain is DVKVTQSSRYLVKRTGEKVFLECVQDMDHENMFWYRQDPGLGLRLIYFSYDVKMKEKGDIPEGYSVSREKKERFSLILESASTNQTSMYLCASSFPGQDNNQPQHFGDGTRLSIL.

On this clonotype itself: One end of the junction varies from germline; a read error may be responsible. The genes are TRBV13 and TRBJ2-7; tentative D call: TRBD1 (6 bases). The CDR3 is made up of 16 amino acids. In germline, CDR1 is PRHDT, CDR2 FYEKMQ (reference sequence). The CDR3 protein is CASSWGGGRKTYEQYF. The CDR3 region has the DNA TGTGCCAGCAGCTGGGGTGGGGGCAGGAAGACTTACGAGCAGTACTTT.

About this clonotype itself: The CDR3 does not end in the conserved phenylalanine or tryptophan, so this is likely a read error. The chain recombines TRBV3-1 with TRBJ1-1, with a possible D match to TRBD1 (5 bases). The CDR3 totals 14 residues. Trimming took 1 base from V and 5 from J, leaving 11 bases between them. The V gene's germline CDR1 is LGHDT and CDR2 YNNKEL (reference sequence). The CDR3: CASSQGQGGTEAFL. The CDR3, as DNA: TGTGCCAGCAGCCAAGGGCAGGGAGGGACTGAAGCTTTCTTA.

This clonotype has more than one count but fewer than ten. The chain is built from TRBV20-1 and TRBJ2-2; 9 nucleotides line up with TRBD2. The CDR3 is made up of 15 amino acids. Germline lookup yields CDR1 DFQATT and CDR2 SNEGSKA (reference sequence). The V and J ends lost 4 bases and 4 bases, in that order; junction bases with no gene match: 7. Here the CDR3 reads CSAIDSGRGTGELFF. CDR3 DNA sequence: TGCAGTGCTATTGATAGCGGGAGAGGCACCGGGGAGCTGTTTTTT.

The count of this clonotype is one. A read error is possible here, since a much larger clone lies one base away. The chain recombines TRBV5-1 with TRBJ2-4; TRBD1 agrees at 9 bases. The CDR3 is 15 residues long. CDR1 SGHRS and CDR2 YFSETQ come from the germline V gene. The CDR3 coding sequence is TGCGCCAGCAGCTGGGACAGGGAGGCCAAAAACATTCAGCACTTC. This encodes CASSWDREAKNIQHF.

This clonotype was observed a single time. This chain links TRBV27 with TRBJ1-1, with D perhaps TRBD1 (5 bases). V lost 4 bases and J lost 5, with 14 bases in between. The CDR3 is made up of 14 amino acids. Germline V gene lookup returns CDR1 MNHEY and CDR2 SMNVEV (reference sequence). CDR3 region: CASSSLGGRTEAFF. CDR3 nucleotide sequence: TGTGCCAGCAGTTCTTTGGGGGGTAGAACTGAAGCTTTCTTT.

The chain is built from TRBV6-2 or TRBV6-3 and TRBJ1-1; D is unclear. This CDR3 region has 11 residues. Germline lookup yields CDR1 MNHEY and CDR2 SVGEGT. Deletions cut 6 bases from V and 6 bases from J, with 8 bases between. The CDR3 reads CASSRSPEAFF. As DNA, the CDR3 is TGTGCCAGCAGCCGCTCCCCTGAAGCTTTCTTT.